The next 20 T cell receptor beta chains were all read from a single sample in a study of T cells in Graves' hyperthyroidism and ophthalmopathy. Amplification yielded TCR beta CDR3 regions, with RNA transcripts as the source. An initial round of RT-PCR targeting the TCR CDR3 relied on the HTBI primer set. Using its own MiXCR run on the multiplex PCR reads, TCRdb lists one record per CDR3 protein. The data contain about 400,000 distinct CDR3 sequences, around 14% of them singletons. The sequenced material came from blood. The receptors come from a woman under 30 with Graves' hyperthyroidism.

This clonotype has a count of ten or more. The V call is TRBV6-6, the J call TRBJ2-7; 7 nucleotides align to TRBD2. Germline lookup yields CDR1 MNHNY and CDR2 SVGAGI (reference sequence). The V segment lost 0 bases and the J segment 2 bases; nucleotides outside the gene matches: 7. CDR3 length: 16 residues. The chain's CDR3 is CASSYSRGGSPYEQYF. DNA of the CDR3: TGTGCCAGCAGTTACTCGAGGGGCGGGAGCCCCTACGAGCAGTACTTC.

About this clonotype: This may be a read error: a much more frequent sequence differs by one nucleotide. The chain employs TRBV6-1 and TRBJ2-5, with D possibly TRBD1 on 5 matching bases. V lost 3 bases and J lost 5, with 13 bases in between. Germline V gene sequence: CDR1 MNHNS, CDR2 SASEGT. The CDR3 covers 14 residues. The CDR3 spells CASSEDTPLETQYF. The CDR3 nucleotides read TGTGCCAGCAGTGAGGACACCCCCCTGGAGACCCAGTACTTC.

This clonotype appeared many times. This chain connects TRBV11-2 to TRBJ2-3; D might be TRBD1 (6 bases). Germline loops: CDR1 SGHAT, CDR2 FQNNGV. The CDR3 contains 14 residues. The V end was cut by 5 bases, the J end by 8 bases, with 17 bases between. CDR3 DNA sequence: TGTGCCAGCAGCCCAAGGGGGTCCCCGGGTACGCAGTATTTT. It codes for CASSPRGSPGTQYF.

This clonotype was counted ten times or more. The rearrangement uses TRBV28 and TRBJ1-1, with D perhaps TRBD1 (5 bases). The CDR3 totals 13 residues. Germline-derived CDR1 and CDR2 are MDHEN and SYDVKM. V lost 6 bases and J lost 11, with 19 bases in between. The CDR3 DNA reads as TGTGCCAGCAGGCGGGGCACCAGACCTCAGGCTTTCTTT. Its protein product is CASRRGTRPQAFF.

This clonotype was detected ten times or more. The genes are TRBV7-9 and TRBJ2-1, with D unclear. The germline CDR1 and CDR2 sequences are SEHNR and FQNEAQ (reference sequence). The CDR3 length is 12 residues. Trimming removed 1 base from V and 8 bases from J, with 6 bases in between. The CDR3 reads CASSLVPDEQFF. The CDR3, as DNA: TGTGCCAGCAGCTTAGTCCCCGATGAGCAGTTCTTC.

About this clonotype: Being one base from a much bigger clone, this may be a read error. The rearrangement uses TRBV30 and TRBJ2-2; D is perhaps TRBD1 or TRBD2 (5 bases each). Looked up from germline, CDR1 is GTSNPN and CDR2 is SVGIG (reference sequence). The CDR3 sequence is 12 residues long. CDR3 loop: CATGENTGELLF. CDR3 bases: TGTGCCACAGGTGAAAACACCGGGGAGCTGCTTTTT.

This clonotype has a count of ten or more. The gene calls are TRBV5-1 and TRBJ2-5, with TRBD2 matching 12 bases. The germline CDR1 and CDR2 sequences are SGHRS and YFSETQ. The CDR3 is 15 amino acids. Unmatched junction bases numbered 4, after V lost 3 bases and J lost 4 bases. In DNA, the CDR3 is TGCGCCAGCAGCTCTCTAGCGGGAGGGCCAGAGACCCAGTACTTC. Amino acid sequence: CASSSLAGGPETQYF.

This clonotype appeared many times. This chain uses TRBV12-3 or TRBV12-4 with TRBJ2-1, with D unclear. V lost 1 base, J lost 9 bases, and 4 bases lay in between. The CDR3 covers 11 residues. The CDR3 bases are TGTGCCAGCAGTTTAGAGGGTGAGCAGTTCTTC. As protein: CASSLEGEQFF.

This clonotype was seen repeatedly, ten times or more. The rearrangement links TRBV12-3 or TRBV12-4 to TRBJ2-7; D is possibly TRBD1 or TRBD2 (5 bases each). Trimming took off 3 bases at V and 2 bases at J, with 20 bases between the two ends. This CDR3 is built from 17 residues. CDR3 residues: CASSLAEYRDPAYEQYF. The CDR3 DNA reads TGTGCCAGCAGTTTGGCAGAGTACCGGGACCCGGCCTACGAGCAGTACTTC.

This clonotype was found a few times. The rearrangement links TRBV27 to TRBJ1-3; no definite D call. V was trimmed by 1 base and J by 4 bases, leaving 5 bases between them. Germline lookup yields CDR1 MNHEY and CDR2 SMNVEV (reference sequence). The CDR3 contains 13 residues. The chain's CDR3 is CASSLLFGNTIYF. The CDR3 nucleotides are TGTGCCAGCAGTTTATTGTTCGGAAACACCATATATTTT.

In this sample, this clonotype turned up many times. The rearrangement links TRBV29-1 to TRBJ2-5; D uncertain. In germline, CDR1 is SQVTM, CDR2 ANQGSEA. V lost 4 bases and J lost 3, with 15 bases in between. The CDR3 has 14 residues. DNA of the CDR3: TGCAGCGTTGGCCTCGGGCTCAAAAAAGAGACCCAGTACTTC. Its translation: CSVGLGLKKETQYF.

Many counts were recorded for this clonotype. The genes are TRBV20-1 and TRBJ1-5, with a weak D call TRBD1 (6 bases). The germline CDR1 and CDR2 sequences are DFQATT and SNEGSKA (reference sequence). Trimming removed 6 bases at V and 7 bases at J, with 19 bases between. This CDR3 has 14 amino acids. CDR3 sequence: CSASEWGQGQPQHF. The CDR3, as DNA: TGCAGTGCCTCTGAGTGGGGGCAGGGGCAGCCCCAGCATTTT.

This clonotype was observed many times. V and J are TRBV18 and TRBJ2-3, with unresolved D. Germline V CDR1 and CDR2: KGHSH, LQKENI. The CDR3 extends over 14 amino acids. Trimming cost V 1 base and J 2 bases, with 7 bases left between them. The chain's CDR3 is CASSPQGSTDTQYF. CDR3 bases: TGTGCCAGCTCACCACAAGGGTCCACAGATACGCAGTATTTT.

This clonotype was seen at least ten times. Here the CDR3 reads CAKKNRGSTEAFF. CDR3 nucleotides: TGTGCCAAAAAGAACCGGGGGAGCACTGAAGCTTTCTTT. The genes are TRBV30 and TRBJ1-1; TRBD1 is a possible D gene (5 bases). V dropped 8 bases and J dropped 4 bases, with 17 bases sitting between them. CDR3 length: 13 amino acids. Germline-derived CDR1 and CDR2 are GTSNPN and SVGIG (reference sequence). Complete variable domain (other parts from reference TRBV30 and TRBJ1-1): SQTIHQWPATLVQPVGSPLSLECTVEGTSNPNLYWYRQAAGRGLQLLFYSVGIGQISSEVPQNLSASRPQDRQFILSSKKLLLSDSGFYLCAKKNRGSTEAFFGQGTRLTVV.

This clonotype was recorded many times. The chain employs TRBV5-6 and TRBJ2-3; possible D gene TRBD2, 6 bases. V was trimmed by 4 bases and J by 4 bases, leaving 16 bases between them. Germline CDR1 reads SGHDT; CDR2 reads YYEEEE. This CDR3 has 15 amino acids. The CDR3 region has the DNA TGTGCCAGCAGCACCTTGACGGGGGATCCAGATACGCAGTATTTT. Translating it yields CASSTLTGDPDTQYF.

This clonotype appeared many times. The chain links TRBV18 to TRBJ2-7; the match to TRBD1 covers 7 bases. Germline-derived CDR1 and CDR2 are KGHSH and LQKENI. The CDR3 has 13 amino acids. Trimming removed 3 bases from V and 7 bases from J; junction bases left unmatched: 6. Written as DNA, the CDR3 is TGTGCCAGCTCACCTCGTACAGGGGAGGAGCAGTACTTC. It translates to CASSPRTGEEQYF.

This clonotype was seen just once. The V call is TRBV4-1, the J call TRBJ2-3; 9 nucleotides match TRBD2. Germline V gene data show CDR1 as MGHRA and CDR2 as YSYEKL. Trimming cost V 0 bases and J 2 bases; bases outside gene matches: 15. This CDR3 is built from 20 residues. CDR3 sequence reads: CASSQERRRRGGLTTDTQYF. CDR3 bases: TGCGCCAGCAGCCAAGAACGGAGGAGGCGGGGGGGCCTTACCACAGATACGCAGTATTTT.

Here the CDR3 reads CASSYGGSLQETQYF. The CDR3 coding sequence is TGTGCCAGCAGTTACGGAGGGTCCCTCCAAGAGACCCAGTACTTC. This chain joins TRBV6-5 and TRBJ2-5; a possible D gene is TRBD2 (6 bases). This CDR3 has 15 amino acids. Trimming stripped 2 bases from V and 1 base from J, with 11 bases between. Germline V gene sequence: CDR1 MNHEY, CDR2 SVGAGI.

There are a few counts of this clonotype. A much bigger clone sits one base away, suggesting this may be a read error. The rearrangement links TRBV27 to TRBJ1-5; 7 bases align to TRBD1. The trim removed 7 bases at V and 10 bases at J, leaving 13 bases unmatched. Germline V gene data show CDR1 as MNHEY and CDR2 as SMNVEV (reference sequence). The CDR3 covers 14 residues. In nucleotides, the CDR3 is TGTGCCAGCAATACCAATTGGGACAGTCTTCCCCAGCATTTT. It yields the protein CASNTNWDSLPQHF.

This clonotype was detected many times. The rearrangement uses TRBV6-2 or TRBV6-3 and TRBJ2-5; 8 positions agree with TRBD2. Germline CDR1 MNHEY, CDR2 SVGEGT. The CDR3 covers 17 residues. V was clipped by 2 bases and J by 2 bases; unmatched bases: 10. CDR3 amino acids: CASSYDPRGGTQETQYF. Written as DNA, the CDR3 is TGTGCCAGCAGTTACGACCCTCGGGGGGGAACGCAAGAGACCCAGTACTTC.